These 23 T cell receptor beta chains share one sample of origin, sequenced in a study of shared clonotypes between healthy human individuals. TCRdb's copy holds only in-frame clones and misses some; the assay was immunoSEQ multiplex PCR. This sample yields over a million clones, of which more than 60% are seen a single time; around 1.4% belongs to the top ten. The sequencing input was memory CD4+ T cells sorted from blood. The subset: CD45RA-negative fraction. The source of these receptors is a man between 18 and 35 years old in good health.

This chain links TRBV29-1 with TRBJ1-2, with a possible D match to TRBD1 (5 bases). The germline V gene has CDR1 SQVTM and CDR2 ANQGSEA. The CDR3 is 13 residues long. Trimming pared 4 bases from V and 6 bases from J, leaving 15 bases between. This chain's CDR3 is CSVGSGIVDGYTF. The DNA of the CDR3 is TGCAGCGTTGGTTCAGGGATAGTTGATGGCTACACCTTC.

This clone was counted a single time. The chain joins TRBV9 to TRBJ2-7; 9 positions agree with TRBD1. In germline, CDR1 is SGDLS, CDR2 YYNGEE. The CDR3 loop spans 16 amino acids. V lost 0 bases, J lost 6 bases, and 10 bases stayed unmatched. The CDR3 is CASSVDLYRGRSEQYF. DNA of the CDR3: TGTGCCAGCAGCGTAGATCTTTACAGGGGGCGTTCCGAGCAGTACTTC.

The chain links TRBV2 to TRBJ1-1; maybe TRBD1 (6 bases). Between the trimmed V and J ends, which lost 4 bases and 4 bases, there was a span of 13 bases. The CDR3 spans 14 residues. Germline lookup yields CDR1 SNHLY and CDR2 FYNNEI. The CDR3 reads CASSGHREGTEAFF. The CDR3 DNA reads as TGTGCCAGCAGTGGGCACAGGGAGGGCACTGAAGCTTTCTTT.

The CDR3 here is CASSSHARGSNTEAFF. The DNA of the CDR3 is TGTGCCAGCAGTTCACACGCCAGGGGCTCGAACACTGAAGCTTTCTTT. V usage is TRBV6-5 and J usage is TRBJ1-1; possibly TRBD1 for D (6 bases). Deletions cut 4 bases from V and 1 base from J, with 16 bases between. In germline, CDR1 is MNHEY, CDR2 SVGAGI. The CDR3 has 16 amino acids.

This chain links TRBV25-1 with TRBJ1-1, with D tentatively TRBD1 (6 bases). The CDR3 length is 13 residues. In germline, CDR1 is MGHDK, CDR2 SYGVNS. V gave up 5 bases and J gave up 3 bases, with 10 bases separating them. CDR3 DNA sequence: TGTGCCAGCAGTTATAGGGGGTACACTGAAGCTTTCTTT. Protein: CASSYRGYTEAFF.

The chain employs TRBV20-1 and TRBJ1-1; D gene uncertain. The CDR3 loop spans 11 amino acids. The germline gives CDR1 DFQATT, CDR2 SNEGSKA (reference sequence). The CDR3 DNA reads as TGCAGCTCGGGCCGGGGAACTGAAGCTTTCTTT. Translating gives CSSGRGTEAFF.

CDR3 sequence reads: CASSDSGYDQPQHF. In DNA form, the CDR3 reads TGCGCCAGCAGTGACTCGGGGTACGATCAGCCCCAGCATTTT. The chain links TRBV10-1 to TRBJ1-5, with D unresolved. Per the germline V gene, CDR1 is WNHNN and CDR2 is SYGVQD (reference sequence). This CDR3 has 14 amino acids. The ends were cut back, 3 bases at V and 5 bases at J, with 11 bases in the middle.

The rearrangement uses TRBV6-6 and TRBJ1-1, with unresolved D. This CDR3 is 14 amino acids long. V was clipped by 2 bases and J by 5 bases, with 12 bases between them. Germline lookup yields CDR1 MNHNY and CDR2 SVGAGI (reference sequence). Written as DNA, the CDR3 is TGTGCCAGCAGTTACGCCGACTTAAGGACTGAAGCTTTCTTT. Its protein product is CASSYADLRTEAFF.

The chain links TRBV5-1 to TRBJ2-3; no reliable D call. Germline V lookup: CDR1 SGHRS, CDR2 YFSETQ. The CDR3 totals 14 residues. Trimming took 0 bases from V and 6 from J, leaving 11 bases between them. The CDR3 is CASSLGMWADTQYF. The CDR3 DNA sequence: TGCGCCAGCAGCTTGGGGATGTGGGCCGATACGCAGTATTTT.

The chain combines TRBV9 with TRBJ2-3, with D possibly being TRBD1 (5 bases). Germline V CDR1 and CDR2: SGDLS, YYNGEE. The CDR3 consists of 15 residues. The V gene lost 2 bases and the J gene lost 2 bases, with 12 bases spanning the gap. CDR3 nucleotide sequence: TGTGCCAGCAGCGTTTCGGTAGGGGACACAGATACGCAGTATTTT. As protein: CASSVSVGDTDTQYF.

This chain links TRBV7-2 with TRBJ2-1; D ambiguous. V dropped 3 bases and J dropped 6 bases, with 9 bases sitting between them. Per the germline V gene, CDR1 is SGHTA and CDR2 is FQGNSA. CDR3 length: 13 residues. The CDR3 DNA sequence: TGTGCCAGCAGCTTTGCTCAGAGCAATGAGCAGTTCTTC. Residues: CASSFAQSNEQFF.

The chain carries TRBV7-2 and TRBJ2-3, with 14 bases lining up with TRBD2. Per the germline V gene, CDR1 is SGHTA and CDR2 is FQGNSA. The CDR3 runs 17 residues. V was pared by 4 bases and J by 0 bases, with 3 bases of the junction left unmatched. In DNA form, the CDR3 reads TGTGCCAGCAGCTCTCGACTAGCGGGAGGGAGCACAGATACGCAGTATTTT. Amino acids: CASSSRLAGGSTDTQYF.

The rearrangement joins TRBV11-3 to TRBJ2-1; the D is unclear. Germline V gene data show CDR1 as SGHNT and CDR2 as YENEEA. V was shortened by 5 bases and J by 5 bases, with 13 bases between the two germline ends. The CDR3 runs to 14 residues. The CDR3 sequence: CASSRHGSNNEQFF. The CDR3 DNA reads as TGTGCCAGCAGCCGCCACGGCAGTAACAATGAGCAGTTCTTC.

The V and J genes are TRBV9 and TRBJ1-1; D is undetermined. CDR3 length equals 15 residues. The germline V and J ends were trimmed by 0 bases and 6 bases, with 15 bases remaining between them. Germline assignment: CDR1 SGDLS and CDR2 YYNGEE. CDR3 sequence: CASSVGEVGRAEAFF. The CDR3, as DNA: TGTGCCAGCAGCGTAGGAGAGGTGGGGAGAGCTGAAGCTTTCTTT.

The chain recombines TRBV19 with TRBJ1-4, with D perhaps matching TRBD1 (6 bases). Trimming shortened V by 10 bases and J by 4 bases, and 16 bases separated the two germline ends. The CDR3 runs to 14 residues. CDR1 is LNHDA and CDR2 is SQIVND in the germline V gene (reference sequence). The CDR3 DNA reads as TGTGCCACATCGGACAGCAGAAGTAATGAAAAACTGTTTTTT. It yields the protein CATSDSRSNEKLFF.

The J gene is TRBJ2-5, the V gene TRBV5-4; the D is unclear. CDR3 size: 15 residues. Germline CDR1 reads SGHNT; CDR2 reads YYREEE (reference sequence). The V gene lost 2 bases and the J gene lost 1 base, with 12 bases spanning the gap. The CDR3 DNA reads TGTGCCAGCAGCTTAGGAACGGTGATCCAAGAGACCCAGTACTTC. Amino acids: CASSLGTVIQETQYF.

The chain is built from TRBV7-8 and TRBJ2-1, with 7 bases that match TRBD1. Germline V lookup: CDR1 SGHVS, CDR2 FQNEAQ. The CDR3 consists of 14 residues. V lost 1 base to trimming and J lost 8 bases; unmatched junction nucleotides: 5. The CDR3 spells CASSLGRTGDEQFF. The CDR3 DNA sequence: TGTGCCAGCAGCTTAGGCCGAACAGGGGATGAGCAGTTCTTC.

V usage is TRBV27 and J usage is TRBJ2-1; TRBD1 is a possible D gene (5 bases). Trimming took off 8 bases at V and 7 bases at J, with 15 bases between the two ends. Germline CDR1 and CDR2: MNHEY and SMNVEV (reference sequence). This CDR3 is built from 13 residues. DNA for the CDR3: TGTGCCAGCGCTGGGGCAGGGTCGAATGAGCAGTTCTTC. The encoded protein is CASAGAGSNEQFF.

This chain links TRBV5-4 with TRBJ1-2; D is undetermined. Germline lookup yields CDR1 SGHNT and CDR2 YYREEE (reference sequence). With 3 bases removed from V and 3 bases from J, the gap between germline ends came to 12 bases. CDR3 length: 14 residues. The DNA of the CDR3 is TGTGCCAGCAGCTCCACGTCAGGAGACTATGGCTACACCTTC. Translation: CASSSTSGDYGYTF.

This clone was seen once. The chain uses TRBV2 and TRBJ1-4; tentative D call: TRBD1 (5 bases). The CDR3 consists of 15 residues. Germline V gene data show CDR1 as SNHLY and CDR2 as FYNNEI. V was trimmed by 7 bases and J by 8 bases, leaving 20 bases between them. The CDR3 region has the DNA TGTGCCAGCACACCGGATGCCGGGGCCGGGGAAAAACTGTTTTTT. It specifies CASTPDAGAGEKLFF.

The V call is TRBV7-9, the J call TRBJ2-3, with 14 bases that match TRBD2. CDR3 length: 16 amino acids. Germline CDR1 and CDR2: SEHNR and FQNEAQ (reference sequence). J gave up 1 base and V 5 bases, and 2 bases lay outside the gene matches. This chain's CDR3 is CASSQTSGRGTDTQYF. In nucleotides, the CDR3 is TGTGCCAGCAGCCAGACTAGCGGGAGGGGCACAGATACGCAGTATTTT.

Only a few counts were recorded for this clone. This CDR3 reads CASSADRSDQPQHF. The CDR3 nucleotides read TGTGCCAGCAGTGCGGACAGGTCCGATCAGCCCCAGCATTTT. The chain joins TRBV2 to TRBJ1-5; 7 nucleotides match TRBD1. This CDR3 region has 14 residues. V gave up 4 bases and J gave up 5 bases; unmatched junction bases: 5. The germline gives CDR1 SNHLY, CDR2 FYNNEI.

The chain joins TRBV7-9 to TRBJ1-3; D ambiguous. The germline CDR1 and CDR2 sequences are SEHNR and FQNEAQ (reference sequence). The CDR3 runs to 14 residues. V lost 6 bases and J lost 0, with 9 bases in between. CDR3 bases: TGTGCCAGCAGGCGCCTAAGCTCTGGAAACACCATATATTTT. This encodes CASRRLSSGNTIYF.